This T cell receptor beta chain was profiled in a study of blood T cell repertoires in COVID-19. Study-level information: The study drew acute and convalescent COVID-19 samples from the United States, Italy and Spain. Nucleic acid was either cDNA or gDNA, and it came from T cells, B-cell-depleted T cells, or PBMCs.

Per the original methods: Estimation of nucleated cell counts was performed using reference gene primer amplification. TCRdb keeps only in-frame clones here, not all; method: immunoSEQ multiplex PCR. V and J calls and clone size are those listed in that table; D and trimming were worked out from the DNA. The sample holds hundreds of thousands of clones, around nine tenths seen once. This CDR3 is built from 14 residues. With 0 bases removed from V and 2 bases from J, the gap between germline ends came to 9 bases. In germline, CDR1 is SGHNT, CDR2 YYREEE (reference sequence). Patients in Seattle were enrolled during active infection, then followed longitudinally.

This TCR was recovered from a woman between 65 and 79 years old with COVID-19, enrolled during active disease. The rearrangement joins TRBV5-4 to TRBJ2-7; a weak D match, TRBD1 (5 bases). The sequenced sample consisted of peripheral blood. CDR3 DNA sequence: TGTGCCAGCAGCTTGGGGACACTCGCCTACGAGCAGTACTTC. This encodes CASSLGTLAYEQYF.